Each of the 13 T cell receptor beta chains below was sequenced from the same sample in a study of blood T cells in healthy people across ages. Sample-barcoded 5' priming and a J-beta primer mix drove a second PCR of about 6 to 12 cycles. One entry per CDR3 protein results from TCRdb running MiXCR on the 5' RACE reads. The repertoire includes about 1,500,000 distinct CDR3 sequences, roughly 27% of them detected once, and 6.5% to 8.5% sits in the top ten. The source material was blood. Receptor source: a woman younger than 45 in good health.

This clonotype was seen only a few times. This sequence joins TRBV4-3 and TRBJ2-5, with D unclear. Deletions cut 0 bases from V and 5 bases from J, with 13 bases between. CDR3 length: 15 residues. The germline CDR1 and CDR2 sequences are LGHNA and YSLEER. CDR3 sequence reads: CASSQDLGYPETQYF. CDR3 bases: TGCGCCAGCAGCCAAGATTTGGGGTATCCGGAGACCCAGTACTTC.

This clonotype was counted a few times. The V gene is TRBV12-3 or TRBV12-4, the J gene TRBJ1-6, with no clear D. The CDR3 length is 16 residues. V was cut by 3 bases and J by 5 bases, with 14 bases left in between. The chain's CDR3 is CASSFGFSAHNSPLHF. In DNA form, the CDR3 reads TGTGCCAGCAGTTTCGGATTTTCGGCCCATAATTCACCCCTCCACTTT.

The J gene is TRBJ2-3, the V gene TRBV6-6; a weak D match, TRBD2 (7 bases). Germline CDR1 MNHNY, CDR2 SVGAGI (reference sequence). The V and J ends lost 0 bases and 2 bases respectively, with 12 bases between them. This CDR3 region has 16 residues. CDR3 nucleotide sequence: TGTGCCAGCAGTTACTCGCGCCGGGGGGCCACAGATACGCAGTATTTT. Protein product: CASSYSRRGATDTQYF.

This clonotype was counted ten times or more. The gene calls are TRBV2 and TRBJ1-5; no clear D gene. Germline values: CDR1 SNHLY, CDR2 FYNNEI. The CDR3 covers 15 residues. The germline V and J ends were trimmed by 6 bases and 0 bases, with 12 bases remaining between them. The CDR3 DNA reads as TGTGCCAGCAGGGTCCGAGGGAATAGCAATCAGCCCCAGCATTTT. It is translated as CASRVRGNSNQPQHF.

The chain links TRBV10-3 to TRBJ2-3; D possibly corresponds to TRBD2 (5 bases). CDR3 length: 15 residues. Germline CDR1 ENHRY, CDR2 SYGVKD. Trimming shortened V by 5 bases and J by 0 bases, and 12 bases separated the two germline ends. The CDR3, as DNA: TGTGCCATCAGTATAGCGCAAACTAGCACAGATACGCAGTATTTT. Translated: CAISIAQTSTDTQYF.

This clonotype was observed a few times. The genes are TRBV28 and TRBJ1-5, with 7 bases matching TRBD1. Germline CDR1 and CDR2: MDHEN and SYDVKM. The CDR3 is made up of 13 amino acids. V was pared by 8 bases and J by 5 bases, with 6 bases of the junction left unmatched. For the CDR3, the DNA is TGTGCCAGCCGGGGAGGGGGCCATCAGCCCCAGCATTTT. Its translation: CASRGGGHQPQHF.

The genes are TRBV5-1 and TRBJ2-7, with D perhaps TRBD1 or TRBD2 (5 bases each). The CDR3 loop spans 16 amino acids. Germline CDR1 reads SGHRS; CDR2 reads YFSETQ. V was pared by 2 bases and J by 2 bases, with 17 bases between. The CDR3 DNA sequence: TGCGCCAGCAGCTTTGCTCCCGGGACCGCGACCTACGAGCAGTACTTC. Translating gives CASSFAPGTATYEQYF. The whole variable domain, filled in from reference TRBV5-1 and TRBJ2-7, reads KAGVTQTPRYLIKTRGQQVTLSCSPISGHRSVSWYQQTPGQGLQFLFEYFSETQRNKGNFPGRFSGRQFSNSRSEMNVSTLELGDSALYLCASSFAPGTATYEQYFGPGTRLTVT.

The J gene is TRBJ2-5, the V gene TRBV7-2; TRBD1 aligns across 7 bases. V lost 6 bases, J lost 5 bases, and 12 bases stayed unmatched. Germline V gene sequence: CDR1 SGHTA, CDR2 FQGNSA. The CDR3 runs 15 residues. CDR3 sequence (DNA): TGTGCCAGCAGGACCGACAGGGTTGGTGGGGAGACCCAGTACTTC. Its protein product is CASRTDRVGGETQYF.

Ten or more counts support this clonotype. The chain employs TRBV29-1 and TRBJ2-4, with 7 bases identical to TRBD1. Germline values: CDR1 SQVTM, CDR2 ANQGSEA. This CDR3 is 12 amino acids long. The V and J ends lost 4 bases and 14 bases, in that order; junction bases with no gene match: 11. CDR3 bases: TGCAGCGTTGGGTTTTCAGGGACAGCCGAGTACTTC. Protein product: CSVGFSGTAEYF.

The chain couples TRBV5-1 to TRBJ2-3, with D possibly called TRBD1 or TRBD2 (6 bases each). Trimming cost V 4 bases and J 3 bases, with 18 bases left between them. Germline CDR1 reads SGHRS; CDR2 reads YFSETQ. CDR3 size: 16 residues. In DNA, the CDR3 is TGCGCCAGCAGCCCTCTCCGGGGGCCCCCTACAGATACGCAGTATTTT. The encoded protein is CASSPLRGPPTDTQYF.

Comments on this clonotype: A read error may produce the germline difference seen at one junction end. The V gene is TRBV13, the J gene TRBJ2-5; 9 positions agree with TRBD2. Matching the DNA end better, TRBJ2-7 makes the J call doubtful. The CDR3 totals 15 residues. Germline CDR1 is PRHDT and CDR2 is FYEKMQ (reference sequence). The CDR3 reads CTSSSERGESYEQYF. CDR3 coding DNA: TGTACCAGCAGCTCGGAGCGGGGGGAGTCCTACGAGCAGTACTTC.

Many counts were recorded for this clonotype. V usage is TRBV5-5 and J usage is TRBJ1-4; no clear D gene. The CDR3 is 17 amino acids. Trimming pared 4 bases from V and 0 bases from J, leaving 16 bases between. The germline V gene has CDR1 SGHKS and CDR2 YYEKEE (reference sequence). Here the CDR3 reads CASSLSLPLTTNEKLFF. CDR3 bases: TGTGCCAGCAGCCTAAGTTTACCCTTAACAACTAATGAAAAACTGTTTTTT.

This clonotype showed up just a few times. V gene TRBV20-1 combines with J gene TRBJ1-2; weak D call: TRBD1 (6 bases). Germline V gives CDR1 DFQATT, CDR2 SNEGSKA (reference sequence). The CDR3 is 14 residues long. V lost 3 bases to trimming and J lost 6 bases, with 17 bases between them. CDR3 amino acids: CSARTLWTDDGYTF. The CDR3 DNA follows: TGCAGTGCTAGGACCCTCTGGACAGACGATGGCTACACCTTC.